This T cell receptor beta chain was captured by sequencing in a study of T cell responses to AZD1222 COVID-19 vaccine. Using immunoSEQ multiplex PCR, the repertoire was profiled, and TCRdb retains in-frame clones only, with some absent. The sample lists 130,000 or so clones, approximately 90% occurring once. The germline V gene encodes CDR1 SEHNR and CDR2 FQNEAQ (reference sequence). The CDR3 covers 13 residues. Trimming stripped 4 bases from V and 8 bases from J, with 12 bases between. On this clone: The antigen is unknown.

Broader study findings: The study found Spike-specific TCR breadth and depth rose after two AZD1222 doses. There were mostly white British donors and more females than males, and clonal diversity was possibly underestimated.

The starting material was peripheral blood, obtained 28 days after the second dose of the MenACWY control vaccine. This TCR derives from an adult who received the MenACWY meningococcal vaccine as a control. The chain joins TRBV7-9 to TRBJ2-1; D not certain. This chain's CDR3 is CASSSARKDEQFF. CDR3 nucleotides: TGTGCCAGCAGCTCCGCCCGGAAGGATGAGCAGTTCTTC.